The present T cell receptor beta chain was sequenced within a study of blood T cell repertoires in COVID-19. Looking at the study overall: Samples came from the United States, Italy and Spain, spanning acute and convalescent COVID-19. T cells, B-cell-depleted T cells, or PBMCs supplied cDNA or gDNA.

This clone occurred once. The CDR3 is 14 amino acids. The germline gives CDR1 WNHNN, CDR2 SYGVQD (reference sequence). J was trimmed by 2 bases and V by 6 bases; bases with no gene match: 3. Authors' analysis steps: Amplification of reference gene primers was used by the study to estimate nucleated cell counts. The data were produced by immunoSEQ multiplex PCR, yet TCRdb's version contains in-frame clones alone and is incomplete. For V, J and clone size, that table is used; D and trimming come from the DNA. The sample lists 130,000 or so clones, more than 80% occurring once. Source material: peripheral blood. The receptor was derived from a woman in her sixties or seventies with acute or convalescent COVID-19. The chain has TRBV10-1 and TRBJ2-5; the match to TRBD1 covers 10 bases. CDR3 region: CASRGTGEQETQYF. The CDR3 DNA reads TGCGCCAGCAGGGGGACAGGGGAACAAGAGACCCAGTACTTC.